These T cell receptor beta chains were read from a single sample in a study of T cell responses to AZD1222 COVID-19 vaccine. Assay used: immunoSEQ multiplex PCR; TCRdb lists only in-frame clones, some missing. The repertoire consists of 100,000 to 150,000 clones, with 89% occurring once and the leading ten covering approximately 6.8%. This specimen was peripheral blood, taken on day 0 of AZD1222 vaccination. Source of these receptors: an adult in good health. CDR3s include the opening cysteine and the closing phenylalanine or tryptophan. A D gene is named only where the DNA matches it firmly. Not all rows give a size; the values are once, few, many and, for expanded clones, a class.

j_call,v_call,d_call,clone_size,cdr3_nt,cdr3_aa
TRBJ2-3,TRBV5-1,TRBD1,once,TGCGCCAGCAGGGGGGCAGGGGGTTCCCTGTCTAGCACAGATACGCAGTATTTT,CASRGAGGSLSSTDTQYF
TRBJ2-3,TRBV13,TRBD2,NA,TGTGCCAGCAGCTTAGCGGGGGGGCCGACAGATACGCAGTATTTT,CASSLAGGPTDTQYF
TRBJ1-2,TRBV30,NA,NA,TGTGCCTGCCTAGGGGGAAATGGCTACACCTTC,CACLGGNGYTF
TRBJ2-7,TRBV7-2,NA,NA,TGTGCCACTGCCCCCGCTCGTAGTACCTACGAGCAGTACTTC,CATAPARSTYEQYF
TRBJ1-2,TRBV5-1,TRBD1,once,TGCGCCAGCAGCCAGGAGGGACAGGGCAGAGGCTACACCTTC,CASSQEGQGRGYTF
TRBJ1-5,TRBV18,TRBD1,NA,TGTGCCAGCTCACCGGACAGGGGCCCCAATCAGCCCCAGCATTTT,CASSPDRGPNQPQHF
TRBJ1-2,TRBV4-2,TRBD1,NA,TGTGCCAGCAGCCAAGCACAGGGGGCGGGGAACTATGGCTACACCTTC,CASSQAQGAGNYGYTF
TRBJ1-4,TRBV6-5,TRBD1,NA,TGTGCCAGCAGTTACCGGGGCCAGGGGGCGCGCGAAAAACTGTTTTTT,CASSYRGQGAREKLFF
TRBJ1-5,TRBV24-1,NA,NA,TGTGCCACCAGTCAGGGGTTCGATCAGCCCCAGCATTTT,CATSQGFDQPQHF
TRBJ2-5,TRBV5-6,NA,NA,TGTGCCAGCAGCGCACACCAAGAGACCCAGTACTTC,CASSAHQETQYF
TRBJ1-1,TRBV5-5,NA,NA,TGTGCCAGCAGCGTAACAGGGACTGGAGACACTGAAGCTTTCTTT,CASSVTGTGDTEAFF
TRBJ2-5,TRBV4-2,NA,NA,TGTGCCTCGGGAGAGGGAGAGACCCAGTACTTC,CASGEGETQYF
TRBJ1-6,TRBV5-1,TRBD1,NA,TGCGCCAGCAGCTTGGGGGGACAGAGCTCCTATAATTCACCCCTCCACTTT,CASSLGGQSSYNSPLHF
TRBJ1-4,TRBV27,TRBD1,NA,TGTGCCAGCAGCAGACAGGGTGGTGAAAAACTGTTTTTT,CASSRQGGEKLFF
TRBJ2-4,TRBV27,NA,NA,TGTGCCAGCAGTACTCGACTGAGGGAAAACATTCAGTACTTC,CASSTRLRENIQYF
TRBJ2-1,TRBV11-1,NA,NA,TGTGCCAGCAGCTTAGAGGCCGAGTCCTACAATGAGCAGTTCTTC,CASSLEAESYNEQFF
TRBJ1-5,TRBV6-5,NA,once,TGTGCCAGCAGCACCCCGGGAAATCAGCCCCAGCATTTT,CASSTPGNQPQHF
TRBJ1-1,TRBV4-3,NA,NA,TGCGCCAGCAGCCAAGATCTGTCAGGGTTGGGCACTGAAGCTTTCTTT,CASSQDLSGLGTEAFF
TRBJ2-3,TRBV27,NA,NA,TGTGCCAGCAGTTTAGGATCCGCGAACACAGATACGCAGTATTTT,CASSLGSANTDTQYF
TRBJ1-2,TRBV5-6,NA,NA,TGTGCCAGCAGCCCCCGACGGGGCTATGGCTACACCTTC,CASSPRRGYGYTF
TRBJ2-3,TRBV6-5,NA,once,TGTGCCAGCCGAGGGGCGGTGACAGATACGCAGTATTTT,CASRGAVTDTQYF
TRBJ2-1,TRBV9,NA,NA,TGTGCCAGCAGCGTAGCTATAGGGGATGAGCAGTTCTTC,CASSVAIGDEQFF
TRBJ2-2,TRBV6-4,NA,once,TGTGCCAGCAGTAACGCATACGGAACCGGGGAGCTGTTTTTT,CASSNAYGTGELFF
TRBJ2-1,TRBV5-1,NA,NA,TGCGCCAGCAGCTTGAACGGGGGTCTCTCCTACAATGAGCAGTTCTTC,CASSLNGGLSYNEQFF
TRBJ1-1,TRBV5-5,NA,NA,TGTGCCAGCAGCCAGGCCGTGTGGGACACTGAAGCTTTCTTT,CASSQAVWDTEAFF
TRBJ1-2,TRBV5-1,NA,NA,TGCGCCAGCAGCTTGAGGGGATGGGAGGGCTACACCTTC,CASSLRGWEGYTF
TRBJ2-7,TRBV7-2,TRBD1,NA,TGTGCCAGCAGCCTCCGGACAGGGCCATCCTACGAGCAGTACTTC,CASSLRTGPSYEQYF
TRBJ1-2,TRBV19,NA,once,TGTGCCAGTAACCCCAGATACTCTAACTATGGCTACACCTTC,CASNPRYSNYGYTF
TRBJ1-2,TRBV4-3,NA,NA,TGCGCCAGCAGCCAAGGTTCGGGAGGCGCTAACTATGGCTACACCTTC,CASSQGSGGANYGYTF
TRBJ2-3,TRBV5-1,NA,NA,TGCGCCAGCAGCTTGACTCACTCAAGCACAGATACGCAGTATTTT,CASSLTHSSTDTQYF
TRBJ2-3,TRBV5-4,TRBD2,NA,TGTGCCAGCAGCTCAAACGGGGGGGATACGCAGTATTTT,CASSSNGGDTQYF
TRBJ2-3,TRBV6-1,NA,NA,TGTGCCAGCAGTGAGGTGGACCCAGATACGCAGTATTTT,CASSEVDPDTQYF
TRBJ2-1,TRBV9,NA,NA,TGTGCCAGCGAGGGACTGGCAAATGAGCAGTTCTTC,CASEGLANEQFF
TRBJ1-4,TRBV6-5,NA,NA,TGTGCCAGCAGTTCATTTGGGAATGAAAAACTGTTTTTT,CASSSFGNEKLFF
TRBJ2-4,TRBV2,NA,NA,TGTGCCAGCAGACAGATTCTAGCCAAAAACATTCAGTACTTC,CASRQILAKNIQYF
TRBJ1-2,TRBV30,NA,NA,TGTGCCTGGAGTCCGGGAGGAGATGGCTACACCTTC,CAWSPGGDGYTF
TRBJ1-4,TRBV4-3,NA,NA,TGCGCCAGCAGCCAAGGCGTTACGCAGGGCCGTCTGTTTTTT,CASSQGVTQGRLFF
TRBJ2-5,TRBV7-9,TRBD2,NA,TGTGCCAGCAGCTTAGGCCCCCACGGGCAGGGAGGGGAGACCCAGTACTTC,CASSLGPHGQGGETQYF
TRBJ1-2,TRBV6-5,NA,NA,TGTGCCAGCAGTTACTCGTCAGTGAACTATGGCTACACCTTC,CASSYSSVNYGYTF
TRBJ2-7,TRBV7-2,NA,many,TGTGCCAGCAGCTTAGTGGCGGGGTCCGCCTACGAGCAGTACTTC,CASSLVAGSAYEQYF
TRBJ2-2,TRBV9,NA,NA,TGTGCCAGCAGCGTAGAAAACACCGGGGAGCTGTTTTTT,CASSVENTGELFF
TRBJ1-6,TRBV7-8,TRBD1,NA,TGTGCCAGCAGCCCGCAACAGGGGCCTAATTCACCCCTCCACTTT,CASSPQQGPNSPLHF
TRBJ1-1,TRBV7-8,NA,few,TGTGCCAGCAAAAGGATGGGATTCTTCACTGAAGCTTTCTTT,CASKRMGFFTEAFF
TRBJ1-3,TRBV11-2,NA,NA,TGTGCCAGCAGCTTACTGGGAGAGACTGGAAACACCATATATTTT,CASSLLGETGNTIYF
TRBJ2-1,TRBV23-1,NA,NA,TGCGCCAGCAGTCCGGGATTGGAGCAGTTCTTC,CASSPGLEQFF
TRBJ1-2,TRBV11-2,TRBD1,NA,TGTGCCAGCAGCTTGTACAGGGGTGAATGGGGCTACACCTTC,CASSLYRGEWGYTF
TRBJ1-6,TRBV4-3,NA,once,TGCGCCAGCAGCCAAGAAACAGACAATAATTCACCCCTCCACTTT,CASSQETDNNSPLHF
TRBJ1-1,TRBV19,TRBD1,NA,TGTGCCAGTGGGGACAGGCGGGACACTGAAGCTTTCTTT,CASGDRRDTEAFF